This T cell receptor (beta chain) was captured in a study of cytomegalovirus exposure and HLA in healthy donors. The CDR3 is made up of 14 amino acids. Germline V CDR1 and CDR2: MNHEY, SVGAGI. V gave up 4 bases and J gave up 8 bases; unmatched junction bases: 10. PCR was performed using 60 Vbeta and 13 Jbeta primers. Only in-frame clones appear in the TCRdb table, and some are missing; sequencing was by immunoSEQ multiplex PCR. The table has approximately 80,000 clones, around 70% seen once. The chain is built from TRBV6-5 and TRBJ1-2; 7 bases agree with TRBD1. This sequence was found in a woman between 40 and 50 years old in good health and CMV-seropositive. The sample taken for sequencing was PBMCs. The CDR3 DNA reads TGTGCCAGCAGTTCAAGACAGGGCTTCGTGGGCTACACCTTC. Its translation is CASSSRQGFVGYTF.